This TCR beta chain was recorded in a study of T cell repertoires in cytomegalovirus infection. For the study at large: CMV infection plus the matching HLA type was flagged by public TCR beta signatures. Whole-study findings and limits: In two of eight donors, the top clonotype was HLA-C-restricted CMV-specific.

Each CDR3 protein gets one entry after TCRdb re-called the reads with MiXCR. The table records 80,000 or so distinct CDR3 sequences, around 42% of them present only once. CDR1 SGHVS and CDR2 FNYEAQ come from the germline V gene. This CDR3 is 13 amino acids long. Worth noting for this clonotype: Its specificity is not known. At one end, the junction sequence differs from germline, possibly due to a read error.

This material consisted of CD8+ T cells from cultured PBMCs, taken from culture after CMV antigen stimulation. This clonotype originated in a human donor in good health (CMV status not recorded). Some clones in this sample may be carry-over from other donors' samples. The chain is built from TRBV7-6 and TRBJ1-2; 7 bases agree with TRBD1. The CDR3 here is CACSPTGFVGYTF. The CDR3 DNA sequence: TGTGCCTGCAGCCCGACAGGGTTCGTCGGCTACACCTTC.